The next 21 T cell receptor beta chains were all read from a single sample in a study of CD8 T cells in ankylosing spondylitis. General study points: About 8 highly homologous variants made up a TCR beta motif, and this motif appeared characteristic of ankylosing spondylitis blood.

In TCRdb, the 5' RACE reads were re-called with MiXCR into one record per CDR3 protein. This table holds under 450,000 distinct CDR3 sequences, roughly a sixth found once. No antigen has been assigned to these receptors. What was sequenced was blood, either unsorted or a sorted T cell fraction (not recorded which). The receptors shown here come from a male donor with ankylosing spondylitis.

The chain is built from TRBV6-1 and TRBJ1-4; no clear D gene. The germline CDR1 and CDR2 sequences are MNHNS and SASEGT. Trimming removed 5 bases at V and 8 bases at J, with 24 bases between. The CDR3 is 17 residues long. This CDR3 reads CASSTNGPGWGGEKLFF. CDR3 in DNA: TGTGCCAGCAGTACCAACGGACCAGGTTGGGGAGGAGAAAAACTGTTTTTT.

The rearrangement links TRBV6-1 to TRBJ2-4; D perhaps matches TRBD1 (6 bases). V was clipped by 4 bases and J by 8 bases, with 18 bases between them. Germline V gene sequence: CDR1 MNHNS, CDR2 SASEGT. CDR3 size: 15 residues. CDR3 loop: CASSVFQGEGDIQYF. CDR3 DNA sequence: TGTGCCAGCAGTGTATTCCAGGGTGAGGGGGACATTCAGTACTTC.

This clonotype came up a few times. V gene TRBV10-3 combines with J gene TRBJ2-7; perhaps TRBD2 as D (6 bases). CDR1 and CDR2 from the germline V gene are ENHRY and SYGVKD. Trimming removed 7 bases from V and 2 bases from J, with 12 bases in between. CDR3 size: 13 residues. The CDR3 coding sequence is TGTGCCATCACTCCCGGGGGTACCTACGAGCAGTACTTC. This gives the protein CAITPGGTYEQYF.

The sample holds one count of this clonotype. This chain links TRBV19 with TRBJ1-1, with 8 nucleotides matching TRBD1. J was trimmed by 0 bases and V by 10 bases; bases with no gene match: 4. This CDR3 contains 13 residues. Germline V gene sequence: CDR1 LNHDA, CDR2 SQIVND (reference sequence). CDR3 sequence: CATTDRVNTEAFF. The DNA for the CDR3 is TGTGCCACCACGGACAGGGTGAACACTGAAGCTTTCTTT.

The chain is built from TRBV7-9 and TRBJ1-4; possible D gene TRBD1, 6 bases. Germline loops: CDR1 SEHNR, CDR2 FQNEAQ (reference sequence). The CDR3 has 14 residues. The V gene lost 4 bases and the J gene lost 5 bases, with 11 bases spanning the gap. CDR3 protein: CASSSDRLNEKLFF. The CDR3 DNA reads as TGTGCCAGCAGCTCGGACAGACTAAATGAAAAACTGTTTTTT.

The chain links TRBV3-1 to TRBJ2-2; D not resolved. From germline, CDR1 is LGHDT and CDR2 YNNKEL (reference sequence). The length of the CDR3 is 16 residues. Trimming shortened V by 2 bases and J by 3 bases, and 13 bases separated the two germline ends. The chain's CDR3 is CASSQWPGEDTGELFF. In DNA, the CDR3 is TGTGCCAGCAGCCAATGGCCAGGAGAAGACACCGGGGAGCTGTTTTTT.

This clonotype turned up a few times. The chain uses TRBV5-1 and TRBJ1-3, with 8 bases that match TRBD1. Unmatched junction bases numbered 5, after V lost 0 bases and J lost 0 bases. The CDR3 totals 17 residues. CDR1 is SGHRS, CDR2 YFSETQ, per germline. CDR3 DNA: TGCGCCAGCAGCTTGGCCCCAGGGGGCATCTCTGGAAACACCATATATTTT. It specifies CASSLAPGGISGNTIYF. Based on the CDR3 plus reference TRBV5-1 and TRBJ1-3, the full variable domain is KAGVTQTPRYLIKTRGQQVTLSCSPISGHRSVSWYQQTPGQGLQFLFEYFSETQRNKGNFPGRFSGRQFSNSRSEMNVSTLELGDSALYLCASSLAPGGISGNTIYFGEGSWLTVV.

This clonotype was counted only a few times. This chain links TRBV10-3 with TRBJ1-2, with TRBD1 matching 10 bases. This CDR3 is 15 amino acids long. CDR1 is ENHRY and CDR2 is SYGVKD in the germline V gene. The J segment lost 4 bases and the V segment lost 5 bases, leaving 7 bases of the junction unmatched. The CDR3 sequence is CAISSPGQGSYGYTF. The CDR3 nucleotides are TGTGCCATCAGTTCCCCGGGACAGGGGAGCTATGGCTACACCTTC.

This clonotype was seen at least ten times. The V and J genes are TRBV6-6 and TRBJ1-3; D may be TRBD1 (5 bases). This CDR3 contains 13 residues. The germline V gene encodes CDR1 MNHNY and CDR2 SVGAGI (reference sequence). The germline V and J ends were trimmed by 7 bases and 4 bases, with 11 bases remaining between them. The chain's CDR3 is CASKQGGGNTIYF. In nucleotides, the CDR3 is TGTGCCAGCAAGCAGGGTGGAGGAAACACCATATATTTT.

This chain uses TRBV4-1 with TRBJ2-1; 7 nucleotides align to TRBD2. The germline CDR1 and CDR2 sequences are MGHRA and YSYEKL. V was pared by 0 bases and J by 3 bases, with 8 bases of the junction left unmatched. This CDR3 region has 17 residues. CDR3 coding DNA: TGCGCCAGCAGCCAAGAAGCGCGGGAGAGGGTCTACAATGAGCAGTTCTTC. Translating gives CASSQEARERVYNEQFF.

This clonotype appeared many times. The CDR3 loop reads CASSPVILTGGNEQYF. DNA of the CDR3: TGTGCCAGCTCACCAGTTATCCTGACAGGGGGAAACGAGCAGTACTTC. This chain links TRBV18 with TRBJ2-7; TRBD1 matches at 9 bases. The V gene end was trimmed by 2 bases and the J gene end by 5 bases; junction bases not matched to a gene: 10. Per germline, CDR1 KGHSH and CDR2 LQKENI. The CDR3 is made up of 16 amino acids. Supplemented by reference TRBV18 and TRBJ2-7, the full variable domain reads NAGVMQNPRHLVRRRGQEARLRCSPMKGHSHVYWYRQLPEEGLKFMVYLQKENIIDESGMPKERFSAEFPKEGPSILRIQQVVRGDSAAYFCASSPVILTGGNEQYFGPGTRLTVT.

The V and J genes are TRBV20-1 and TRBJ2-2; D is perhaps TRBD1 (5 bases). The CDR3 is made up of 14 amino acids. The V gene's germline CDR1 is DFQATT and CDR2 SNEGSKA (reference sequence). The V end lost 3 bases, the J end lost 4 bases, and 12 bases lay between the germline ends. CDR3 loop: CSASPRVGTGELFF. The CDR3 nucleotides read TGCAGTGCTAGTCCCAGGGTAGGCACCGGGGAGCTGTTTTTT.

This clonotype was picked up a small number of times. The chain recombines TRBV6-5 with TRBJ1-2; D is unclear. Trimming cost V 0 bases and J 4 bases, with 9 bases left between them. CDR1 and CDR2 from the germline V gene are MNHEY and SVGAGI. The CDR3 runs to 14 residues. This chain's CDR3 is CASSYSQEGYGYTF. In nucleotides, the CDR3 is TGTGCCAGCAGTTACTCCCAGGAGGGCTATGGCTACACCTTC.

This clonotype was seen more than once but under ten times. This chain links TRBV4-2 with TRBJ1-1, with a possible D match to TRBD1 (6 bases). The germline V gene has CDR1 LGHNA and CDR2 YNFKEQ. Trimming pared 4 bases from V and 2 bases from J, leaving 14 bases between. CDR3 length equals 15 residues. The CDR3 DNA reads TGTGCCAGCAGCCCTGGACAGAGCGTTAACACTGAAGCTTTCTTT. Its protein product is CASSPGQSVNTEAFF.

This clonotype was counted a few times. This chain connects TRBV20-1 to TRBJ2-5, with 12 nucleotides matching TRBD2. The CDR3 has 17 amino acids. Germline V CDR1 and CDR2: DFQATT, SNEGSKA (reference sequence). V lost 6 bases and J lost 2; bases outside the gene matches: 13. The CDR3 DNA is TGCAGTGCCATCCCTAGCGGGGGGGTCCACCTTCAAGAGACCCAGTACTTC. Residues: CSAIPSGGVHLQETQYF.

This clonotype was seen a few times. The chain recombines TRBV10-3 with TRBJ2-7; 9 bases align to TRBD1. The CDR3 runs to 14 residues. V lost 1 base, J lost 3 bases, and 1 base stayed unmatched. Germline V lookup: CDR1 ENHRY, CDR2 SYGVKD. The CDR3 loop reads CAISEWDRDYEQYF. CDR3 DNA sequence: TGTGCCATCAGTGAGTGGGACAGGGACTACGAGCAGTACTTC.

This clonotype was observed a few times. The chain is built from TRBV20-1 and TRBJ2-5; D possibly corresponds to TRBD2 (5 bases). The V gene lost 4 bases and the J gene lost 1 base, with 7 bases spanning the gap. From germline, CDR1 is DFQATT and CDR2 SNEGSKA (reference sequence). CDR3 size: 12 residues. The chain's CDR3 is CSAIRGQETQYF. DNA of the CDR3: TGCAGTGCTATCCGGGGCCAAGAGACCCAGTACTTC.

This clonotype showed up just a few times. The genes are TRBV5-8 and TRBJ2-7; 7 bases map to TRBD1. Unmatched junction bases numbered 6, after V lost 5 bases and J lost 1 base. CDR3 length: 14 amino acids. Germline CDR1 reads SGHTS; CDR2 reads YDEGEE. In DNA, the CDR3 is TGTGCCAGCAGACTTAGGGGGCGATCCTACGAGCAGTACTTC. Translation gives CASRLRGRSYEQYF.

This clonotype occurred a few times. This rearrangement joins TRBV6-1 to TRBJ1-4, with 9 bases matching TRBD1. This CDR3 region has 13 residues. Germline V lookup: CDR1 MNHNS, CDR2 SASEGT. The trim removed 6 bases at V and 8 bases at J, leaving 4 bases unmatched. CDR3 coding DNA: TGTGCCAGCAGCAGGGACAGGGCCGAAAAACTGTTTTTT. The encoded protein is CASSRDRAEKLFF.

In this sample, this clonotype turned up a few times. This chain uses TRBV5-1 with TRBJ2-7; 14 bases are shared with TRBD2. The CDR3 loop spans 18 amino acids. J gave up 2 bases and V 4 bases, and 11 bases lay outside the gene matches. Germline V gene lookup returns CDR1 SGHRS and CDR2 YFSETQ. This chain's CDR3 is CASSAPGLAGESPYEQYF. Written as DNA, the CDR3 is TGCGCCAGCAGCGCGCCGGGACTAGCGGGAGAAAGTCCCTACGAGCAGTACTTC.

The chain combines TRBV18 with TRBJ1-4, with D uncertain. Germline CDR1 reads KGHSH; CDR2 reads LQKENI. The CDR3 is 16 amino acids. Trimming removed 6 bases from V and 2 bases from J, with 16 bases in between. The CDR3 protein is CASSQKTGSTNEKLFF. The CDR3 DNA reads TGTGCCAGCTCTCAAAAAACGGGTTCGACTAATGAAAAACTGTTTTTT.